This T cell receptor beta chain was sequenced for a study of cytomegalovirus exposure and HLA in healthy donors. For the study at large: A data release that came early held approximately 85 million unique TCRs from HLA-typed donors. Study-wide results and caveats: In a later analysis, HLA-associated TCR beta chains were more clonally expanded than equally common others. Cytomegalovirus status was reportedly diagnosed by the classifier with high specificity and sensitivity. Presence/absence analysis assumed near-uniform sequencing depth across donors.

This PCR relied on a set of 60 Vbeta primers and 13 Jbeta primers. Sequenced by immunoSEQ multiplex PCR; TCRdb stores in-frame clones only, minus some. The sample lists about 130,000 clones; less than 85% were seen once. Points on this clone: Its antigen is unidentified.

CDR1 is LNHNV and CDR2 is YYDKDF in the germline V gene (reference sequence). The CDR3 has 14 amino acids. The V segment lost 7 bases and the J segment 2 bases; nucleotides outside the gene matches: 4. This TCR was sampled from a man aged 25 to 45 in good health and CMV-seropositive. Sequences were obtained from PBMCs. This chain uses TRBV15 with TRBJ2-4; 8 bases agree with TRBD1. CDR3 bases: TGTGCCACCACTCACAGGGGGACCAAAAACATTCAGTACTTC. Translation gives CATTHRGTKNIQYF.